This T cell receptor (beta chain) was documented in a study of spatial heterogeneity in lung cancer (dated by TCRdb to between 2017 and 2020). Context from the whole study: More beta-chain than alpha-chain transcripts were consistently detected, likely reflecting higher beta-chain transcript abundance. In the raw uncorrected reads, each unique combination of TCR and UMI appeared more than ten times on average. TCR repertoire features were related to nonsynonymous mutation counts determined by whole-exome sequencing of tumor tissue. TCR alpha and beta repertoires were quantitatively compared across multiple tumor regions, matched nontumor lung and blood in non-small cell lung cancer. Both alpha and beta chains were TCR-sequenced in samples taken at surgery, namely 220 tumor regions, 63 to 70 matched nontumor lung samples and about 52 PBMC samples.

Libraries were prepared through 5' RACE. Sequencing instrument: NextSeq 500. In the TCR library protocol, a unique molecular identifier was attached to each TCR cDNA molecule so that PCR and sequencing errors could be corrected. Per the source publication's procedure: Decombinator tools were used for TCR identification, UMI-based error correction and CDR3 extraction. Expanded TCRs were defined as those above a frequency of 2 per 1,000, corresponding to the top 1% of the tumor frequency distribution. Renyi diversity was computed with the R vegan package after each repertoire had been subsampled 100 times to 5,000 TCRs. CDR3 similarity networks were built from amino acid triplet string-kernel similarity, with CDR3s being connected when pairwise similarity was above 0.82. TCRdb itself trimmed the public reads at Q25 with fastp, ran MiXCR and retained productive beta chains. All rows with the same CDR3 protein become a single entry with the most common DNA and genes. The authors' filters were not applied to this entry. Present in this sample are about 82,000 distinct CDR3 sequences, roughly 12% of which were seen just once. Around 4.3% of the sample goes to the ten largest clones.

This clonotype was counted at least ten times. Its antigen is not yet known. No quality values exist for individual bases; no much larger clone is one base distant. What the study reported, not specific to this receptor: Confirming at a functional level the hypothesis that regional TCRs recognize regional mutations was considered to require additional single-cell paired TCR alpha and beta sequencing. Ubiquitous expanded tumor TCRs were found in blood more often at tumor resection than at routine follow-up.

This specimen's time point label, interpreted: sample taken at primary tumor resection. Without any cell sorting, TCR sequencing was performed on whole RNA extracted either from tumor and nontumor lung tissue or from cryopreserved PBMC samples. Donors were 70 or so patients with early-stage, untreated non-small cell lung cancer from the lung TRACERx cohort. Only patients for whom sufficient RNA was available from at least two tumor regions were selected for TCR sequencing. This clonotype originated in a male donor with early-stage non-small cell lung cancer. Here the sequenced sample was PBMCs, taken at surgery.

The CDR3 corresponds to CSVEDPNRRINYGYTF. The bases read TGCAGCGTTGAAGATCCGAACAGGAGGATAAACTATGGCTACACCTTC. This receptor chain uses TRBV29-1 and TRBJ1-2; TRBD1 is perhaps the D gene, given 5 matching bases. From the cysteine through the phenylalanine, the CDR3 covers 16 amino acids. Of the read, only the CDR3 DNA is kept; its 48 bases are in frame from base 1. The germline V gene specifies SQVTM as CDR1 and ANQGSEA as CDR2. V is pared back by 0 bases and J by 2 bases, with 16 bases lying between the germline termini.